Below, 30 T cell receptor beta chains from the same sample are listed, as sequenced in a study of somatic mutations in cytotoxic T cells in rheumatoid arthritis. Measured with immunoSEQ multiplex PCR; TCRdb has only the in-frame clones, and not every one. Among fewer than 20,000 clones listed, roughly four fifths were seen once. Sequenced input: CD8+ T cells sorted from blood. Receptor source: a woman aged 50 to 65 with rheumatoid arthritis.

The chain employs TRBV5-4 and TRBJ2-3; TRBD1 aligns across 8 bases. The CDR3 consists of 15 residues. Germline V gene lookup returns CDR1 SGHNT and CDR2 YYREEE (reference sequence). Trimming cost V 3 bases and J 3 bases; bases outside gene matches: 6. CDR3 amino acids: CASSWRQGATDTQYF. The CDR3 bases are TGTGCCAGCAGCTGGCGTCAGGGGGCGACAGATACGCAGTATTTT.

The chain is built from TRBV6-5 and TRBJ1-2, with TRBD1 matching 11 bases. Germline CDR1 reads MNHEY; CDR2 reads SVGAGI. The CDR3 is 14 amino acids. V dropped 5 bases and J dropped 5; count of bases not matched to a gene: 4. CDR3 in amino acids: CASSPGDRGYGYTF. The CDR3 DNA reads TGTGCCAGCAGTCCAGGGGACAGGGGGTATGGCTACACCTTC.

The chain recombines TRBV19 with TRBJ2-1; TRBD2 might be the D (5 bases). CDR3 length: 12 residues. Per the germline V gene, CDR1 is LNHDA and CDR2 is SQIVND (reference sequence). Trimming took 5 bases from V and 7 from J, leaving 9 bases between them. CDR3 in DNA: TGTGCCAGTAGTTTCCCGGGGAATGAGCAGTTCTTC. Its translation is CASSFPGNEQFF.

The V call is TRBV5-1, the J call TRBJ2-7; 9 bases line up with TRBD2. In germline, CDR1 is SGHRS, CDR2 YFSETQ. The CDR3 has 15 amino acids. After removal of 1 base from V and 3 bases from J, the junction contained 5 bases not matched to a gene. The CDR3 DNA sequence: TGCGCCAGCAGCTTGTTTGGTAGCGGGAGCTACGAGCAGTACTTC. Its protein product is CASSLFGSGSYEQYF.

This clone appeared a single time. The chain carries TRBV7-9 and TRBJ1-2, with unresolved D. There are 12 residues in the CDR3. Trimming took off 6 bases at V and 5 bases at J, with 10 bases between the two ends. CDR1 is SEHNR, CDR2 FQNEAQ, per germline (reference sequence). DNA for the CDR3: TGTGCCAGCAGTGCCAACGGGTATGGCTACACCTTC. This sequence encodes CASSANGYGYTF.

J is TRBJ2-7 and V is TRBV5-6, with 11 bases matching TRBD2. Germline V lookup: CDR1 SGHDT, CDR2 YYEEEE. This CDR3 is built from 17 residues. Losses at the gene ends were 2 bases for V and 1 base for J; bases not matched to a gene: 8. CDR3 DNA sequence: TGTGCCAGCAGCTTAACTAGCGGGGGCGCGAGGTCCTACGAGCAGTACTTC. This gives the protein CASSLTSGGARSYEQYF.

The gene calls are TRBV23-1 and TRBJ1-6, with D perhaps TRBD1 (6 bases). TRBV23-1 is recorded as an ORF, its role being uncertain. V was trimmed by 2 bases and J by 7 bases, leaving 12 bases between them. The CDR3 is 15 amino acids. CDR3 in DNA: TGCGCCAGCAGTCAACCGGGACACGCGAATTCACCCCTCCACTTT. Residues: CASSQPGHANSPLHF.

The chain employs TRBV27 and TRBJ1-5; D is ambiguous. Per the germline V gene, CDR1 is MNHEY and CDR2 is SMNVEV (reference sequence). The germline V and J ends were trimmed by 5 bases and 0 bases, with 14 bases remaining between them. The CDR3 extends over 16 amino acids. The CDR3 DNA reads as TGTGCCAGCAGTCCCGGGCAGGCTCATAGCAATCAGCCCCAGCATTTT. This codes for CASSPGQAHSNQPQHF.

The CDR3 region has the DNA TGTGCCAGCAGCTTAGAGCCAGGACAAGCTTTGAACACTGAAGCTTTCTTT. Its translation is CASSLEPGQALNTEAFF. The genes are TRBV7-6 and TRBJ1-1, with D possibly matching TRBD1 (5 bases). Germline V lookup: CDR1 SGHVS, CDR2 FNYEAQ. The CDR3 loop spans 17 amino acids. Trimming removed 1 base from V and 0 bases from J, with 15 bases in between.

The chain carries TRBV9 and TRBJ2-7, with TRBD1 matching over 9 bases. In germline, CDR1 is SGDLS, CDR2 YYNGEE. Trimming removed 2 bases from V and 1 base from J; junction bases left unmatched: 7. CDR3 size: 16 residues. CDR3 loop: CASSVGTGTGSYEQYF. CDR3 in DNA: TGTGCCAGCAGCGTCGGCACCGGGACAGGGTCCTACGAGCAGTACTTC.

The table lists this clone with a few counts. The J gene is TRBJ1-2, the V gene TRBV5-6; the D is unclear. With 2 bases removed from V and 4 bases from J, the gap between germline ends came to 9 bases. Germline V gene sequence: CDR1 SGHDT, CDR2 YYEEEE. The CDR3 is 13 residues long. This CDR3 reads CASSLGSSYGYTF. The CDR3 nucleotides are TGTGCCAGCAGCTTAGGCAGTAGCTATGGCTACACCTTC.

J is TRBJ2-1 and V is TRBV5-1; D uncertain. V lost 1 base and J 6 bases, leaving 14 bases between the germline ends. Germline V gives CDR1 SGHRS, CDR2 YFSETQ. The CDR3 is 15 amino acids. DNA of the CDR3: TGCGCCAGCAGCTTGTTCCAAACCGGAGCCAATGAGCAGTTCTTC. This sequence encodes CASSLFQTGANEQFF.

The genes are TRBV14 and TRBJ1-5, with D perhaps matching TRBD1 (6 bases). V lost 4 bases and J lost 6, with 13 bases in between. The CDR3 length is 14 residues. The germline V gene has CDR1 SGHDN and CDR2 FVKESK. The CDR3 loop reads CASSRRGAGQPQHF. The CDR3 nucleotides read TGTGCCAGCAGCCGCAGGGGCGCCGGTCAGCCCCAGCATTTT. Full variable domain (missing parts from reference TRBV14 and TRBJ1-5): EAGVTQFPSHSVIEKGQTVTLRCDPISGHDNLYWYRRVMGKEIKFLLHFVKESKQDESGMPNNRFLAERTGGTYSTLKVQPAELEDSGVYFCASSRRGAGQPQHFGDGTRLSIL.

This clone has only one observation. The genes are TRBV7-9 and TRBJ2-5; 7 bases fit TRBD1. Judging by the DNA end, TRBJ2-7 fits better; the J call may be wrong. The CDR3 spans 13 residues. From germline, CDR1 is SEHNR and CDR2 FQNEAQ (reference sequence). The CDR3 DNA is TGTGCCAGCAGCTCGACAGGGTTTGACGAGCAGTACTTC. Translated: CASSSTGFDEQYF.

This clone was counted a single time. This chain connects TRBV5-1 to TRBJ2-5; the D call may be TRBD1 or TRBD2 (5 bases each). The CDR3 is made up of 15 amino acids. The ends were cut back, 2 bases at V and 1 base at J, with 12 bases in the middle. Germline CDR1 and CDR2: SGHRS and YFSETQ. The CDR3 spells CASSFTGTIQETQYF. CDR3 nucleotide sequence: TGCGCCAGCAGCTTCACTGGGACCATCCAAGAGACCCAGTACTTC.

CDR3 in DNA: TGTGCCAGTAGTATTACACAGGGGGCGGATGAGCAGTTCTTC. It is translated as CASSITQGADEQFF. V gene TRBV19 combines with J gene TRBJ2-1, with TRBD1 matching 9 bases. The length of the CDR3 is 14 residues. The V gene end was trimmed by 3 bases and the J gene end by 8 bases; junction bases not matched to a gene: 5. The germline V gene encodes CDR1 LNHDA and CDR2 SQIVND (reference sequence).

This clone is deemed large. J is TRBJ1-6 and V is TRBV10-2; 9 bases match TRBD1. Trimming at V came to 7 bases and at J to 9 bases, leaving 16 bases not matched to a gene. This CDR3 contains 17 residues. Germline lookup yields CDR1 WSHSY and CDR2 SAAADI. CDR3 DNA: TGCGCCAGCACTGCGATTCCGGGACAGGGTTTCGGTTCACCCCTCCACTTT. It encodes CASTAIPGQGFGSPLHF.

The CDR3 region has the DNA TGTGCCAGCAGCTCGGGACGGCCAAGTGAGAAACTGTTTTTT. Protein: CASSSGRPSEKLFF. The chain is built from TRBV5-6 and TRBJ1-4, with a possible D match to TRBD1 (5 bases). Germline CDR1 reads SGHDT; CDR2 reads YYEEEE. V lost 3 bases, J lost 11 bases, and 17 bases lay in between. The CDR3 sequence is 14 residues long.

The J gene is TRBJ2-7, the V gene TRBV27, with 8 bases lining up with TRBD2. Germline CDR1 MNHEY, CDR2 SMNVEV (reference sequence). V shed 3 bases, J shed 5 bases, and the junction held 6 bases outside the gene matches. This CDR3 comprises 14 residues. CDR3: CASSFVAGFHEQYF. The DNA for the CDR3 is TGTGCCAGCAGTTTCGTAGCGGGGTTCCACGAGCAGTACTTC.

V gene TRBV6-5 combines with J gene TRBJ1-3; possibly TRBD1 for D (5 bases). CDR1 MNHEY and CDR2 SVGAGI come from the germline V gene. Trimming pared 4 bases from V and 4 bases from J, leaving 14 bases between. The CDR3 runs to 15 residues. Here the CDR3 reads CASSSGTRAGNTIYF. The CDR3 DNA is TGTGCCAGCAGTTCCGGGACCCGAGCGGGAAACACCATATATTTT.

The rearrangement uses TRBV14 and TRBJ1-1; D unresolved. The CDR3 extends over 13 amino acids. The germline V gene has CDR1 SGHDN and CDR2 FVKESK. V was trimmed by 1 base and J by 4 bases, leaving 7 bases between them. The CDR3 is CASSQVGSTEAFF. CDR3 sequence (DNA): TGTGCCAGCAGCCAAGTTGGGAGCACTGAAGCTTTCTTT.

This chain connects TRBV13 to TRBJ2-5; TRBD2 matches 8 bases. The end of the DNA aligns better with TRBJ2-7, so the J call may be wrong. CDR1 and CDR2 (germline): PRHDT, FYEKMQ (reference sequence). The CDR3 spans 20 residues. CDR3 sequence (DNA): TGTGCCAGCAGCTTAAGAACTCCCGGGACTAGTTGGAAGACAGTCTACGAGCAGTACTTC. Its translation is CASSLRTPGTSWKTVYEQYF.

To note about this clone: One end of the junction is discordant with germline, which a read error may explain. This chain connects TRBV7-9 to TRBJ2-3; D is undetermined. The CDR3 contains 16 residues. Germline assignment: CDR1 SEHNR and CDR2 FQNEAQ (reference sequence). CDR3 protein: CASSQDSSKRTDTQYF. Written as DNA, the CDR3 is TGCGCCAGCAGCCAAGATTCGAGCAAGCGCACAGATACGCAGTATTTT.

The J gene is TRBJ2-3, the V gene TRBV7-8; 8 bases map to TRBD2. Germline CDR1 and CDR2: SGHVS and FQNEAQ. The CDR3 is made up of 15 amino acids. V dropped 5 bases and J dropped 6; count of bases not matched to a gene: 10. The CDR3 bases are TGTGCCAGCAGCGCTTTAGCGGGGCAGGGGGATACGCAGTATTTT. Translated: CASSALAGQGDTQYF.

The V and J genes are TRBV25-1 and TRBJ2-6, with D hard to call. CDR1 is MGHDK, CDR2 SYGVNS, per germline. V was cut by 10 bases and J by 4 bases, with 11 bases left in between. The length of the CDR3 is 13 residues. The CDR3 sequence is CATQTAGANVLTF. CDR3 DNA: TGTGCCACCCAGACCGCAGGGGCCAACGTCCTGACTTTC.

The rearrangement joins TRBV19 to TRBJ1-1; 11 bases align to TRBD1. The V segment lost 5 bases and the J segment 3 bases; nucleotides outside the gene matches: 5. The CDR3 has 15 residues. The germline V gene has CDR1 LNHDA and CDR2 SQIVND (reference sequence). CDR3 residues: CASSPRTGGDTEAFF. The CDR3 DNA sequence: TGTGCCAGTAGTCCCCGGACAGGGGGCGACACTGAAGCTTTCTTT.

A few counts support this clone. The V and J genes are TRBV6-5 and TRBJ2-2, with D uncertain. V was cut by 4 bases and J by 4 bases, with 10 bases left in between. This CDR3 contains 14 residues. Germline V CDR1 and CDR2: MNHEY, SVGAGI. The CDR3 protein is CASSFGMGTGELFF. Written as DNA, the CDR3 is TGTGCCAGCAGTTTTGGGATGGGCACCGGGGAGCTGTTTTTT.

The chain recombines TRBV4-2 with TRBJ2-3, with D uncertain. Germline V gene lookup returns CDR1 LGHNA and CDR2 YNFKEQ. V lost 7 bases, J lost 4 bases, and 9 bases lay in between. The CDR3 is 12 amino acids. The CDR3 reads CASTNRADTQYF. The CDR3 DNA is TGTGCCAGCACCAACCGAGCAGATACGCAGTATTTT.

The chain joins TRBV11-2 to TRBJ2-7, with D perhaps TRBD1 (5 bases). V lost 5 bases, J lost 3 bases, and 8 bases lay in between. Germline lookup yields CDR1 SGHAT and CDR2 FQNNGV. CDR3 length: 12 amino acids. The CDR3 here is CASSHGHYEQYF. The DNA for the CDR3 is TGTGCCAGCAGCCACGGACACTACGAGCAGTACTTC. The whole variable domain, filled in from reference TRBV11-2 and TRBJ2-7, reads EAGVAQSPRYKIIEKRQSVAFWCNPISGHATLYWYQQILGQGPKLLIQFQNNGVVDDSQLPKDRFSAERLKGVDSTLKIQPAKLEDSAVYLCASSHGHYEQYFGPGTRLTVT.

The chain couples TRBV30 to TRBJ1-4; TRBD1 aligns across 9 bases. J gave up 8 bases and V 3 bases, and 25 bases lay outside the gene matches. The CDR3 totals 20 residues. Germline V gene lookup returns CDR1 GTSNPN and CDR2 SVGIG (reference sequence). The CDR3 DNA reads TGTGCCTGGAGATACCTCGCCCATGTCCCGGGACAGGGTTTGGGAGAAAAACTGTTTTTT. Translating gives CAWRYLAHVPGQGLGEKLFF.